This T cell receptor beta chain was captured in a study of cytomegalovirus exposure and HLA in healthy donors. Study-level findings and limits: Confirmation was obtained in vitro that a few CMV-associated chains are specific for CMV antigens. Earlier results showed most TCR beta V segments being productive about 90% or about 30% of the time.

The PCR made use of 60 Vbeta and 13 Jbeta primers. TCRdb keeps only in-frame clones here, not all; method: immunoSEQ multiplex PCR. The table includes about 150,000 clones, around three quarters detected once. With regard to this clone: The target antigen is unknown.

This CDR3 has 14 residues. Looked up from germline, CDR1 is SGHVS and CDR2 is FQNEAQ. V lost 4 bases and J lost 5; bases outside the gene matches: 8. What was sequenced was PBMCs. The chain joins TRBV7-8 to TRBJ2-7; 7 nucleotides line up with TRBD1. The TCR sequence derives from a man aged 40-49 years in good health and CMV-seronegative. The CDR3 sequence is CASSYATGLDEQYF. The CDR3 bases are TGTGCCAGCAGCTACGCGACAGGGTTGGACGAGCAGTACTTC. The full variable domain, in which reference TRBV7-8 and TRBJ2-7 provide the parts outside the CDR3, is GAGVSQSPRYKVAKRGQDVALRCDPISGHVSLFWYQQALGQGPEFLTYFQNEAQLDKSGLPSDRFFAERPEGSVSTLKIQRTQQEDSAVYLCASSYATGLDEQYFGPGTRLTVT.